Described below is a single T cell receptor (delta chain) sequence and its context. Its antigen specificity is not known. No per-base quality is available; no much larger clone lies one base away. The data are from a study of TRDV2 sequences in healthy donors (dated by TCRdb to 2020 to 2022). With regard to the full study: Some 19 single-cell-derived gamma9delta2 T cell clones spanning the full range of antitumor activity were TCR-sequenced and traced within the bulk repertoire.

Library creation used PCR. This sample was sequenced with an Illumina MiSeq. The paper's processing steps were these. When TRDV repertoire clonotype frequencies were reported, any clonotype that had only a single read was left out. Public reads were reanalyzed in TCRdb with CATT, and rows carrying the same DNA were merged afterwards. TCRdb's processing, not the study's, gives the V and J calls here. The sample contains a few thousand delta-chain clones, roughly 63% of them found a single time. The ten largest account for around 14% of the sample. Here is what the overall study found, with its caveats: The TCRdelta clonotypes of several highly reactive clones appeared rare, since those clonotypes could not be detected in the bulk sequencing data from the donors of those clones. The observed TCRdelta repertoires were strongly focused, but the frequency of each clonotype showed no correlation with the antitumor functional potential of the corresponding clone.

Via the germline V gene, CDR1 is GEAIGNYY and CDR2 EKD. The CDR3 spans 18 residues, from the cysteine through the phenylalanine. The read is trimmed to its CDR3 DNA, 54 bases read in frame from base 1. Trimming removed 0 bases from V and 0 bases from J; the gene matches leave 12 bases unexplained. Bulk sequencing of complete TCR delta chain (Vdelta2) repertoires was performed to track the frequency of functionally characterized gamma9delta2 T cell clones. The Dutch blood bank supplied purchased peripheral blood from anonymous healthy donors. The gamma9delta2 T cells analyzed in the study were derived from peripheral blood of healthy donors.

This chain joins TRDV2 to TRDJ1; 7 junctional bases match TRDD3. Sample: Vd2+ gamma-delta T cells from blood. The sample's cell subset or site, from its label and the paper: TCR Vdelta2-expressing (gamma9delta2) T cells. This TCR came from a human donor in good health. The CDR3 protein: CACDTLLRGMPYTDKLIF. The DNA sequence follows: TGTGCCTGTGACACCTTATTGCGGGGGATGCCGTACACCGATAAACTCATCTTT.